Sequencing of this T cell receptor beta chain was carried out in a study of blood T cell repertoires in COVID-19. Whole-study context: Donors in the United States, Italy and Spain gave samples during acute or convalescent COVID-19. The analysed material was cDNA or gDNA that came from T cells, B-cell-depleted T cells, or PBMCs.

This table comes from immunoSEQ multiplex PCR, and its TCRdb copy is limited to in-frame clones, with some not included. The sample yields 87,000 or so clones, roughly nine tenths seen once. The CDR3 covers 15 residues. Trimming took 2 bases from V and 5 from J; bases not matched to a gene: 4. Germline assignment: CDR1 SGHDN and CDR2 FVKESK. The chain carries TRBV14 and TRBJ1-4, with 8 bases lining up with TRBD1. The origin of this receptor is a woman aged 45-60 years with active or convalescent COVID-19. Sequenced sample: peripheral blood. CDR3 region: CASSQPRGQNEKLFF. As DNA, the CDR3 is TGTGCCAGCAGCCAACCCAGGGGGCAGAATGAAAAACTGTTTTTT. The full variable domain, completed using reference TRBV14 and TRBJ1-4, is EAGVTQFPSHSVIEKGQTVTLRCDPISGHDNLYWYRRVMGKEIKFLLHFVKESKQDESGMPNNRFLAERTGGTYSTLKVQPAELEDSGVYFCASSQPRGQNEKLFFGSGTQLSVL.